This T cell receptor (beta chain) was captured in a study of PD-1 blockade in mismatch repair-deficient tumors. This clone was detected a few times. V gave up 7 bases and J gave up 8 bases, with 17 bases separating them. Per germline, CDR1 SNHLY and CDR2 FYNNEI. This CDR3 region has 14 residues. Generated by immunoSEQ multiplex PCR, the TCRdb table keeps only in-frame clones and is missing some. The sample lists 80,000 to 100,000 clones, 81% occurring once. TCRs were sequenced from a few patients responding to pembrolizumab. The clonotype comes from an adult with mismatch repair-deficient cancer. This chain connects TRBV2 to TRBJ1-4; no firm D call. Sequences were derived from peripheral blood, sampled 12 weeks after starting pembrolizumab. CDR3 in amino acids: CASIESLTREKLFF. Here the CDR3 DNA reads TGTGCCAGCATCGAGTCTCTTACTAGGGAAAAACTGTTTTTT.